The following is a TCR beta chain sequence with its context. Its antigen is still unknown. This sample was taken from a study of radiation and T cells in renal cell carcinoma. Study-level information: Nephrectomy followed 15 Gy stereotactic body radiation by 4 weeks.

Findings of the study overall: Baseline intratumoral clonotype presence is unknown without pretreatment biopsies. In blood, top tumor clones expanded by 2 weeks, shrinking by 4.

Generated by immunoSEQ multiplex PCR, the TCRdb table keeps only in-frame clones and is missing some. Of some 72,000 clones in the sample, 82% are singletons; the top ten hold 5.8%. Germline assignment: CDR1 LGHNA and CDR2 YNFKEQ. There are 15 residues in the CDR3. The V end lost 0 bases, the J end lost 2 bases, and 9 bases lay between the germline ends. Time point described: blood 2 weeks post-SBRT. Treatment specified: 15 Gy SBRT to primary tumor, nephrectomy 4 weeks later. The rearrangement links TRBV4-2 to TRBJ2-3; TRBD1 or TRBD2 may be the D gene (6 bases each). Material: blood, obtained from a patient whose treatment included radiotherapy and nephrectomy. The sequence derives from a man in his fifties or sixties with renal cell carcinoma. The CDR3: CASSQDGGPTDTQYF. CDR3 DNA: TGTGCCAGCAGCCAAGACGGGGGCCCCACAGATACGCAGTATTTT.